A few counts support the clone carrying this T cell receptor (beta chain). CDR1 is DFQATT, CDR2 SNEGSKA, per germline (reference sequence). V lost 0 bases, J lost 1 base, and 8 bases lay in between. CDR3 size: 14 residues. The data are from a study of identical twins. A single record per CDR3 protein comes from TCRdb applying MiXCR to the 5' RACE reads. The table includes roughly 1,500,000 distinct CDR3 sequences, about 32% detected once. Sequencing was carried out using cord blood. The sequence was obtained from a newborn girl in good health. The chain combines TRBV20-1 with TRBJ2-3; D ambiguous. The CDR3 loop is CSARDFRGTDTQYF. CDR3 nucleotides: TGCAGTGCTAGAGATTTCCGGGGCACAGATACGCAGTATTTT.